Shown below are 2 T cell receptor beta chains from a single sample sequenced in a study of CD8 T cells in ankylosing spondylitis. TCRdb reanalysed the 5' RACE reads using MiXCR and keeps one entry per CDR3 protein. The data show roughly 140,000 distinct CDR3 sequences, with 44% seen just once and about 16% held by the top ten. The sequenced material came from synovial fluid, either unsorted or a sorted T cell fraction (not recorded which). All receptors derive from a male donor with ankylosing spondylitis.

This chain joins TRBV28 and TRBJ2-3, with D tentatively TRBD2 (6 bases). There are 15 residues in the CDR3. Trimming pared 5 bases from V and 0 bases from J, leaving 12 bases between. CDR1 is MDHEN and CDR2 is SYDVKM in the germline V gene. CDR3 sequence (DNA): TGTGCCAGCAGTGCGGGACTTACTAGCACAGATACGCAGTATTTT. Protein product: CASSAGLTSTDTQYF.

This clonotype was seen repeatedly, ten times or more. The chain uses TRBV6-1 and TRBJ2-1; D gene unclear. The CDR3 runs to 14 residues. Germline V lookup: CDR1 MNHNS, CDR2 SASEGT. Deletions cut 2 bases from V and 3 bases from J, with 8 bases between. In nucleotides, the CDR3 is TGTGCCAGCAGTGAAAATTTGGACTACAATGAGCAGTTCTTC. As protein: CASSENLDYNEQFF.